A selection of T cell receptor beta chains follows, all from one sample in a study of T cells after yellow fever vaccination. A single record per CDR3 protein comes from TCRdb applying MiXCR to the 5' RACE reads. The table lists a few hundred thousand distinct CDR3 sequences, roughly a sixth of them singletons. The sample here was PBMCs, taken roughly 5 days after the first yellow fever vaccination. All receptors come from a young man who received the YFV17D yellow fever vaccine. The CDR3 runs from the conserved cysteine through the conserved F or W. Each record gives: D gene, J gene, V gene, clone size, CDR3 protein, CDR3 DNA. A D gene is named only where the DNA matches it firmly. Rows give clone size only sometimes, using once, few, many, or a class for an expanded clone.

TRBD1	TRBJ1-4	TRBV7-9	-	CASSLEAGTANEKLFF	TGTGCCAGCAGCTTAGAAGCCGGGACAGCTAATGAAAAACTGTTTTTT
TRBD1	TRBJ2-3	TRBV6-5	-	CASSYTGTGSTDTQYF	TGTGCCAGCAGTTACACCGGGACAGGGAGCACAGATACGCAGTATTTT
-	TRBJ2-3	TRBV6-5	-	CASSYGHDTQYF	TGTGCCAGCAGTTACGGGCACGATACGCAGTATTTT
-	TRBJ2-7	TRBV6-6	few	CASSPGHTYEQYF	TGTGCCAGCAGTCCGGGACATACTTACGAGCAGTACTTC
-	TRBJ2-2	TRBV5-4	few	CASSQGLEGTGELFF	TGTGCCAGCAGCCAAGGCCTTGAAGGCACCGGGGAGCTGTTTTTT
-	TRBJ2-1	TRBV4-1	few	CASSQGRTDNEQFF	TGCGCCAGCAGCCAAGGGCGAACGGACAATGAGCAGTTCTTC
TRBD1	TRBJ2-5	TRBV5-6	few	CASSFGTGSNQETQYF	TGTGCCAGCAGCTTCGGGACAGGCTCCAACCAAGAGACCCAGTACTTC
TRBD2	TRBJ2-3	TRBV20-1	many	CSARAGGPTDTQYF	TGCAGTGCTAGAGCGGGGGGGCCCACAGATACGCAGTATTTT
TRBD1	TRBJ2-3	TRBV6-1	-	CASSRTGTGVQDTQYF	TGTGCCAGCAGTCGCACCGGGACAGGGGTCCAAGATACGCAGTATTTT
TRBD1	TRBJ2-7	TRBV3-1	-	CASSSYPGDSGYEQYF	TGTGCCAGCAGCTCCTACCCCGGGGACAGCGGATACGAGCAGTACTTC
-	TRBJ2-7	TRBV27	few	CASSSPSRFRTASYEQYF	TGTGCCAGCAGTTCCCCGTCCCGATTTAGGACAGCCTCCTACGAGCAGTACTTC
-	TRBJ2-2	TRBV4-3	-	CASSQDFTGELFF	TGCGCCAGCAGCCAAGATTTCACCGGGGAGCTGTTTTTT
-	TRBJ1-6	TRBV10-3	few	CAISAYTGNSSPLHF	TGTGCCATCAGTGCGTACACAGGGAACAGTTCACCCCTCCACTTT
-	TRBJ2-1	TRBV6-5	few	CASSSHPSYNEQFF	TGTGCCAGCAGTTCACACCCGTCCTACAATGAGCAGTTCTTC
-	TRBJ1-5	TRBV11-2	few	CASSENRQPQHF	TGTGCCAGCAGCGAGAACCGACAGCCCCAGCATTTT
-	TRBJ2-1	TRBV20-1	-	CSARGGSRYEQFF	TGCAGTGCCAGGGGCGGATCGAGGTATGAGCAGTTCTTC
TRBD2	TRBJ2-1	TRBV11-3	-	CASSTSGGGGEQFF	TGTGCCAGCAGCACCTCCGGGGGGGGCGGTGAGCAGTTCTTC
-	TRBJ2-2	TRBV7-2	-	CASSLNQAGSTGELYF	TGTGCCAGCAGCTTAAATCAGGCGGGGTCCACCGGGGAGCTGTATTTT
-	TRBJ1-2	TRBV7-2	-	CASSFQAPATGYGGYTF	TGTGCCAGCAGCTTCCAAGCCCCGGCGACAGGATACGGTGGCTACACCTTC
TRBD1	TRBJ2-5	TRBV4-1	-	CASSQESPDRGKETQYF	TGCGCCAGCAGCCAAGAGAGTCCGGACAGGGGGAAAGAGACCCAGTACTTC
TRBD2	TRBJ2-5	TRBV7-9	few	CASSSRTSGIAGETQYF	TGTGCCAGCAGCTCACGGACTAGCGGAATCGCGGGGGAGACCCAGTACTTC
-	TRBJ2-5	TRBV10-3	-	CAIRETYRGGGETQYF	TGTGCCATCAGGGAAACTTACAGGGGAGGTGGAGAGACCCAGTACTTC
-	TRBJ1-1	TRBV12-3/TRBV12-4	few	CASSEKGTEAFF	TGTGCCAGCAGCGAGAAGGGCACTGAAGCTTTCTTT
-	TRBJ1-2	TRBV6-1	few	CASRFEGQQPGGYTF	TGTGCCAGCCGCTTCGAGGGACAACAACCTGGGGGCTACACCTTC
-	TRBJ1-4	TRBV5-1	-	CANSEGQNEKLFF	TGCGCCAACAGTGAAGGACAGAATGAAAAACTGTTTTTT
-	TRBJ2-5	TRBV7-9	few	CASSWPEFGIQETQYF	TGTGCCAGCAGCTGGCCCGAGTTTGGGATTCAAGAGACCCAGTACTTC
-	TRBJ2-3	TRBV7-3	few	CASSLYRDGTQYF	TGTGCCAGCAGCTTATACCGGGACGGAACGCAGTATTTT
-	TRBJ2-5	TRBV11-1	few	CASSSFQRGSGRILETQYF	TGTGCCAGCAGCTCTTTCCAGAGGGGCAGCGGCAGGATTCTGGAGACCCAGTACTTC
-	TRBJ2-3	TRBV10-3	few	CAIHPQGSTDTQYF	TGTGCCATCCACCCACAGGGAAGCACAGATACGCAGTATTTT
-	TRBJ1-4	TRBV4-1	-	CASSSLRSEKLFF	TGCGCCAGCAGCAGTCTGAGGTCGGAAAAACTGTTTTTT
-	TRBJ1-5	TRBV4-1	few	CASSQNTQGLINQPQHF	TGCGCCAGCAGCCAAAATACGCAGGGGCTGATCAATCAGCCCCAGCATTTT
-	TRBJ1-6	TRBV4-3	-	CASSQDGRDNSPLHF	TGCGCCAGCAGCCAAGACGGACGGGATAATTCACCCCTCCACTTT
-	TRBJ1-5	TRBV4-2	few	CASSQDVRGESSQHF	TGTGCCAGCAGCCAAGATGTTCGGGGAGAATCCTCCCAGCATTTT
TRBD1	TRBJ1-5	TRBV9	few	CASGGTGVQPQHF	TGTGCCAGCGGGGGGACAGGGGTTCAGCCCCAGCATTTT